What follows is one T cell receptor beta chain and its context. The entry originates in a study of shared T cell receptors in the human thymus. V shed 5 bases, J shed 2 bases, and the junction held 8 bases outside the gene matches. This CDR3 has 16 amino acids. The V gene's germline CDR1 is MDHEN and CDR2 SYDVKM. Repertoires were generated with immunoSEQ multiplex PCR, while TCRdb's copy carries only in-frame clones and drops some. In the table there are some 660,000 clones, about 89% of which are singletons. This sample was shared with a second study, whose subject was human thymus T cells. That study adds: Having surgery to correct congenital heart defects, healthy Finnish infants acted as the donors. Resected material from corrective heart surgery provided the thymus tissue analysed. Seemingly biased V and J gene usage marked thymic and blood repertoires. In unrelated individuals, thymic repertoires overlapped highly, according to related research.

The rearrangement uses TRBV28 and TRBJ2-5, with 10 bases aligning to TRBD2. This receptor was taken from a boy in the first two years of life with a congenital heart defect. Sequencing used thymocytes. The CDR3 DNA follows: TGTGCCAGCAGTCGACCTCGAGCGGGAGGGCAAGAGACCCAGTACTTC. Its translation: CASSRPRAGGQETQYF.